This passage covers 14 T cell receptor beta chains from one sample sequenced in a study of T cell responses to AZD1222 COVID-19 vaccine. Clones were read by immunoSEQ multiplex PCR, and TCRdb kept only the in-frame ones, dropping some. This table holds approximately 100,000 clones, around 92% found once. The sample was peripheral blood, taken on day 0 of AZD1222 vaccination. These receptors were taken from an adult in good health.

The chain links TRBV4-1 to TRBJ2-1; maybe TRBD2 (6 bases). Germline V CDR1 and CDR2: MGHRA, YSYEKL. V was cut by 0 bases and J by 0 bases, with 18 bases left in between. This CDR3 is 19 amino acids long. The CDR3 DNA reads as TGCGCCAGCAGCCAAGACTCCCAGCGGGTCACCAGCTCCTACAATGAGCAGTTCTTC. It encodes CASSQDSQRVTSSYNEQFF.

V usage is TRBV4-1 and J usage is TRBJ2-7, with TRBD1 matching 9 bases. CDR1 MGHRA and CDR2 YSYEKL come from the germline V gene. There are 16 residues in the CDR3. V gave up 4 bases and J gave up 1 base; unmatched junction bases: 8. The CDR3 protein is CASSLTPGQGSYEQYF. CDR3 nucleotides: TGCGCCAGCAGCCTTACCCCGGGACAGGGATCCTACGAGCAGTACTTC.

The V and J genes are TRBV28 and TRBJ1-2; tentative D call: TRBD1 (5 bases). V lost 1 base to trimming and J lost 5 bases, with 17 bases between them. This CDR3 contains 16 residues. CDR1 and CDR2 from the germline V gene are MDHEN and SYDVKM. The chain's CDR3 is CASSLLGTGTEYGYTF. In nucleotides, the CDR3 is TGTGCCAGCAGTTTATTGGGTACCGGGACGGAATATGGCTACACCTTC.

The gene calls are TRBV5-1 and TRBJ2-5, with D perhaps matching TRBD1 or TRBD2 (5 bases each). This CDR3 region has 15 residues. Per the germline V gene, CDR1 is SGHRS and CDR2 is YFSETQ. V lost 1 base to trimming and J lost 2 bases, with 12 bases between them. DNA of the CDR3: TGCGCCAGCAGCTTGATGGGACGTATACAAGAGACCCAGTACTTC. Its translation is CASSLMGRIQETQYF.

This clone is a singleton in its sample. This sequence joins TRBV4-2 and TRBJ1-6, with 7 bases identical to TRBD1. Germline-derived CDR1 and CDR2 are LGHNA and YNFKEQ. V gave up 0 bases and J gave up 13 bases; unmatched junction bases: 3. CDR3 length equals 13 residues. The chain's CDR3 is CASSQEPGGPLHF. The CDR3 DNA reads as TGTGCCAGCAGCCAAGAGCCAGGGGGGCCCCTCCACTTT.

J is TRBJ1-1 and V is TRBV6-5; 7 bases match TRBD1. Trimming at V came to 6 bases and at J to 4 bases, leaving 2 bases not matched to a gene. Germline CDR1 and CDR2: MNHEY and SVGAGI. The CDR3 length is 12 residues. CDR3 sequence: CASSPGGTEAFF. For the CDR3, the DNA is TGTGCCAGCAGCCCAGGGGGCACTGAAGCTTTCTTT.

The rearrangement links TRBV6-5 to TRBJ2-4; D not certain. The CDR3 covers 15 residues. Germline V gene lookup returns CDR1 MNHEY and CDR2 SVGAGI. V lost 8 bases and J lost 4, with 18 bases in between. CDR3 sequence reads: CASALGGTTKNIQYF. The CDR3 coding sequence is TGTGCCAGCGCGTTAGGCGGAACTACAAAAAACATTCAGTACTTC.

The rearrangement uses TRBV28 and TRBJ2-7; the D gene is possibly TRBD2 (5 bases). This CDR3 comprises 13 residues. The germline V gene has CDR1 MDHEN and CDR2 SYDVKM. V was clipped by 5 bases and J by 0 bases, with 8 bases between them. This CDR3 is CASSEGNSYEQYF. The CDR3 region has the DNA TGTGCCAGCAGTGAGGGAAACTCCTACGAGCAGTACTTC.

CDR3 coding DNA: TGCGCCAGCAGTATGAACGGGGGGCAGGAGACCCAGTACTTC. Translated: CASSMNGGQETQYF. The chain recombines TRBV10-2 with TRBJ2-5; the D gene is possibly TRBD2 (7 bases). With 5 bases removed from V and 5 bases from J, the gap between germline ends came to 15 bases. The germline gives CDR1 WSHSY, CDR2 SAAADI. The CDR3 spans 14 residues.

The chain uses TRBV12-3 or TRBV12-4 and TRBJ1-6; TRBD1 aligns across 9 bases. V was pared by 6 bases and J by 9 bases, with 3 bases of the junction left unmatched. The CDR3 has 13 residues. For the CDR3, the DNA is TGTGCCAGCAGCACAGGGGGCGGTTCACCCCTCCACTTT. Translating it yields CASSTGGGSPLHF.

This CDR3 is CASSYGLGQVYEQYF. The CDR3 coding sequence is TGTGCCAGCAGTTACGGATTGGGACAGGTTTACGAGCAGTACTTC. The V and J genes are TRBV6-5 and TRBJ2-7; 8 bases align to TRBD1. The junction had 7 bases not matched to a gene; V was cut back by 2 bases and J by 4 bases. This CDR3 has 15 residues. The V gene's germline CDR1 is MNHEY and CDR2 SVGAGI.

The V gene is TRBV5-1, the J gene TRBJ2-7, with D possibly TRBD1 on 6 matching bases. Germline V gives CDR1 SGHRS, CDR2 YFSETQ. Between the trimmed V and J ends, which lost 0 bases and 2 bases, there was a span of 9 bases. This CDR3 has 14 residues. The CDR3 DNA is TGCGCCAGCAGCTTGGACAGGGCGACCTACGAGCAGTACTTC. It encodes CASSLDRATYEQYF.

V and J are TRBV27 and TRBJ1-6, with 8 bases matching TRBD1. V lost 6 bases, J lost 8 bases, and 15 bases stayed unmatched. The CDR3 runs to 17 residues. Germline assignment: CDR1 MNHEY and CDR2 SMNVEV (reference sequence). This chain's CDR3 is CASSLAGTGHYYSPLHF. DNA for the CDR3: TGTGCCAGCAGCCTAGCAGGGACAGGACACTACTATTCACCCCTCCACTTT.

This sequence joins TRBV3-1 (or the pseudogene TRBV3-2) and TRBJ2-1, with 7 bases that match TRBD1. The CDR3 has 12 residues. The junction had 2 bases not matched to a gene; V was cut back by 6 bases and J by 6 bases. CDR1 LGHDT and CDR2 YNNKEL come from the germline V gene (reference sequence). The CDR3 sequence is CASRNRGNEQFF. The CDR3, as DNA: TGTGCCAGCAGAAACAGGGGCAATGAGCAGTTCTTC.